The 5 T cell receptor beta chains reported below all come from one sample, sequenced in a study of T cells after yellow fever vaccination. TCRdb processed the 5' RACE reads anew with MiXCR; each CDR3 protein has one entry. The table shows 400,000 to 450,000 distinct CDR3 sequences, with approximately 19% occurring only once. Sequencing was performed on PBMCs, taken before the yellow fever booster vaccination. Receptor source: a young man who received the YFV17D yellow fever vaccine.

There are a few counts of this clonotype. The J gene is TRBJ2-2, the V gene TRBV20-1, with TRBD2 matching over 10 bases. Germline V gene lookup returns CDR1 DFQATT and CDR2 SNEGSKA (reference sequence). This CDR3 spans 17 amino acids. Losses at the gene ends were 4 bases for V and 1 base for J; bases not matched to a gene: 9. DNA for the CDR3: TGCAGTGCTAACGGGCTAGCGGGGGCCCGGAACACCGGGGAGCTGTTTTTT. It yields the protein CSANGLAGARNTGELFF.

The chain joins TRBV11-2 to TRBJ2-7; TRBD1 matches at 7 bases. This CDR3 contains 15 residues. Germline loops: CDR1 SGHAT, CDR2 FQNNGV. V trimming: 1 base; J trimming: 0 bases; junction bases outside the gene matches: 3. CDR3 nucleotides: TGTGCCAGCAGCTTAGGGGCAGGGGGCTCCTACGAGCAGTACGTC. Translated, it gives CASSLGAGGSYEQYV.

This clonotype was recorded a few times. This chain uses TRBV11-3 with TRBJ1-6; a weak D match, TRBD1 (5 bases). Germline V gene lookup returns CDR1 SGHNT and CDR2 YENEEA. The CDR3 totals 16 residues. Trimming removed 0 bases at V and 8 bases at J, with 14 bases between. The CDR3 DNA is TGTGCCAGCAGCTTAGACCCCGGGGCCACTTATTCACCCCTCCACTTT. Translating it yields CASSLDPGATYSPLHF.

The chain uses TRBV7-8 and TRBJ2-3, with 7 bases that match TRBD2. V lost 6 bases and J lost 2; bases outside the gene matches: 5. In germline, CDR1 is SGHVS, CDR2 FQNEAQ. CDR3 length: 14 amino acids. The CDR3 region is CASRASGYTDTQYF. DNA of the CDR3: TGTGCCAGCAGAGCTAGCGGCTACACAGATACGCAGTATTTT.

A few counts support this clonotype. V and J are TRBV6-1 and TRBJ1-4; the match to TRBD1 covers 9 bases. This CDR3 contains 15 residues. J lost 5 bases, V lost 10 bases, and 11 bases had no gene match. Germline V gene sequence: CDR1 MNHNS, CDR2 SASEGT. For the CDR3, the DNA is TGTGCCACCCCGGGACAGGGAGGCGAGAATGAAAAACTGTTTTTT. Protein product: CATPGQGGENEKLFF.